The present TCR beta chain was sequenced within a study of control samples from healthy donors and cancer patients. The CDR3 covers 15 residues. Per germline, CDR1 MNHEY and CDR2 SVGAGI. The ends lost 7 bases at V and 4 bases at J; junction bases unmatched: 10. Sequencing was performed with immunoSEQ multiplex PCR; in TCRdb, only in-frame clones are kept and a portion is missing. This sample has tens of thousands of clones; roughly 90% occur once, and the top ten carry about 4.2%. Sequences were obtained from blood. V gene TRBV6-5 combines with J gene TRBJ1-1; 9 bases line up with TRBD1. This TCR was recovered from a woman in her forties or fifties in good health. DNA of the CDR3: TGTGCCAGCACCCCCCCCACAGGGGGCATCACTGAAGCTTTCTTT. Its translation: CASTPPTGGITEAFF.